This T cell receptor (beta chain) was captured in a study of cytomegalovirus exposure and HLA in healthy donors. In germline, CDR1 is SGHAT, CDR2 FQDESV (reference sequence). The length of the CDR3 is 13 residues. V lost 0 bases and J lost 12; bases outside the gene matches: 5. Note on this clone: The target antigen is unknown.

Use of 60 Vbeta and 13 Jbeta primers characterized the PCR. Data came from immunoSEQ multiplex PCR; TCRdb stores just in-frame clones and leaves some out. Counted here are approximately 110,000 clones, around 73% occurring once; the ten biggest clones make up about 7.9%. Findings of the study overall: Cytomegalovirus association was assigned to approximately 160 TCR beta chains.

This receptor was identified in a woman aged 40 to 50 in good health and CMV-seropositive. The sample comprised PBMCs. The gene calls are TRBV11-1 and TRBJ1-2; TRBD1 matches at 9 bases. CDR3 region: CASSLAGTGRNTF. CDR3 in DNA: TGTGCCAGCAGCTTAGCCGGGACAGGGCGGAACACCTTC.